This TCR beta chain was identified during a study of cytomegalovirus exposure and HLA in healthy donors. Overall study: Genetic ancestry analysis placed under 90% of the roughly 400 donors that were genotyped in the Caucasian-associated cluster.

In the case of this clone: Its matching antigen is unknown.

PCR amplification relied on 60 Vbeta primers (plus 13 Jbeta primers). Original data processing: About 9.9 million of the 60 million to 80 million unique TCR beta chains counted in a later analysis were shared. Data came from immunoSEQ multiplex PCR; TCRdb stores just in-frame clones and leaves some out. V, J and clone size are those of that table, while D and trimming were read from the DNA. The repertoire consists of about 88,000 clones, with around 80% occurring once and the leading ten covering 2.7%. Study-level findings and limits: Cytomegalovirus status was reportedly diagnosed by the classifier with high specificity and sensitivity. A later analysis found TCR association rates differed by HLA locus, highest for DRB1 and lowest for HLA-C.

V lost 7 bases, J lost 6 bases, and 15 bases stayed unmatched. CDR3 length equals 16 residues. CDR1 is ENHRY and CDR2 is SYGVKD in the germline V gene. Specimen: PBMCs. This rearrangement joins TRBV10-3 to TRBJ2-1; 7 bases agree with TRBD1. This sequence originates from a man aged 25 to 45 in good health and CMV-seronegative. This CDR3 reads CAIMTSTDTGANEQFF. The CDR3 nucleotides read TGTGCCATCATGACTTCCACAGATACAGGGGCCAATGAGCAGTTCTTC.